This T cell receptor beta chain derives from a study of PD-L1 blockade in urothelial cancer. V lost 3 bases to trimming and J lost 8 bases; unmatched junction nucleotides: 6. This CDR3 comprises 13 residues. CDR1 and CDR2 from the germline V gene are SGHNT and YYREEE (reference sequence). Sequencing was performed with immunoSEQ multiplex PCR; in TCRdb, only in-frame clones are kept and a portion is missing. Among 80,000 to 95,000 clones listed, 70% to 90% were seen once. The time point: peripheral blood 6 weeks after treatment start. Pretreatment and on-treatment samples were taken, numbering 1 to 8 per patient.

The material sequenced was PBMCs, taken around atezolizumab (anti-PD-L1) treatment. The receptor comes from a man between 65 and 85 years old with urothelial cancer. The chain is built from TRBV5-4 and TRBJ1-2; TRBD1 aligns across 8 bases. CDR3 residues: CASSSDRAGGYTF. CDR3 nucleotides: TGTGCCAGCAGCTCGGACAGGGCTGGGGGCTACACCTTC.